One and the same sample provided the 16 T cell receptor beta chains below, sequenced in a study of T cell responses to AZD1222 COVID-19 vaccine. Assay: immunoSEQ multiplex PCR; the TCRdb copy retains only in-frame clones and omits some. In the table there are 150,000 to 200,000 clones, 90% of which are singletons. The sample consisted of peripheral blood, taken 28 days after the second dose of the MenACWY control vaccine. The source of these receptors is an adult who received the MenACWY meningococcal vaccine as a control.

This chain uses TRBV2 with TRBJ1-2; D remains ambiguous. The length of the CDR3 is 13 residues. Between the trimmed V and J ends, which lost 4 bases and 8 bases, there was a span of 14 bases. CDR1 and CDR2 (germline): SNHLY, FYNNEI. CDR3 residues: CASSVAVYMGYTF. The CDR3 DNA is TGTGCCAGCAGTGTCGCAGTTTATATGGGCTACACCTTC.

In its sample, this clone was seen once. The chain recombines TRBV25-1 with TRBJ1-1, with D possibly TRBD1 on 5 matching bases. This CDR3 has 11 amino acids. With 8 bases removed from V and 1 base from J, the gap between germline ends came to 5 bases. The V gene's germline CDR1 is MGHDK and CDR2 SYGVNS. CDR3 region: CASGQNTEAFF. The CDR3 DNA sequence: TGTGCCAGCGGACAGAACACTGAAGCTTTCTTT.

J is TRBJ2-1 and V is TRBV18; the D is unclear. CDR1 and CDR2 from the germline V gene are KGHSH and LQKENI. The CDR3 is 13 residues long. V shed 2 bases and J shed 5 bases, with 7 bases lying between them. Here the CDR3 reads CASSPASHNEQFF. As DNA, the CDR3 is TGTGCCAGCTCACCAGCCAGTCACAATGAGCAGTTCTTC. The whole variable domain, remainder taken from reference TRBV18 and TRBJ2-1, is NAGVMQNPRHLVRRRGQEARLRCSPMKGHSHVYWYRQLPEEGLKFMVYLQKENIIDESGMPKERFSAEFPKEGPSILRIQQVVRGDSAAYFCASSPASHNEQFFGPGTRLTVL.

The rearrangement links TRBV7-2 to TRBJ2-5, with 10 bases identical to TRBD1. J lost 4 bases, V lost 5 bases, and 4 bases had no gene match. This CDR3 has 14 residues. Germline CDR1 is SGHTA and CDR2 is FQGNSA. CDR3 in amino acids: CASSLRQGAETQYF. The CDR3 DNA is TGTGCCAGCAGCCTCCGACAGGGGGCAGAGACCCAGTACTTC.

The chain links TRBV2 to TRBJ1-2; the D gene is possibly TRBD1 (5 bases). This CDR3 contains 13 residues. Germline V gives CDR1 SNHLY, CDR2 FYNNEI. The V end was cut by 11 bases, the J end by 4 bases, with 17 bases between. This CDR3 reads CASSGGLGYGYTF. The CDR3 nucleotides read TGTGCCTCTTCTGGGGGATTGGGCTATGGCTACACCTTC.

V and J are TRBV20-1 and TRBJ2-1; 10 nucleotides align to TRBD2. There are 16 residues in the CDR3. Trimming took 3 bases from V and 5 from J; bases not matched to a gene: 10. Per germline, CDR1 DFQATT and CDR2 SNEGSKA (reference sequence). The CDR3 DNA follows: TGCAGTGCTAGTAATCTAGCGGGAGCCCGCCACAATGAGCAGTTCTTC. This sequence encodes CSASNLAGARHNEQFF.

CDR3 loop: CASSLPNTEAFF. The CDR3 coding sequence is TGTGCCAGCTCCCTCCCGAACACTGAAGCTTTCTTT. The rearrangement links TRBV2 to TRBJ1-1, with D hard to call. V lost 8 bases to trimming and J lost 1 base, with 8 bases between them. The CDR3 runs 12 residues. Germline V lookup: CDR1 SNHLY, CDR2 FYNNEI.

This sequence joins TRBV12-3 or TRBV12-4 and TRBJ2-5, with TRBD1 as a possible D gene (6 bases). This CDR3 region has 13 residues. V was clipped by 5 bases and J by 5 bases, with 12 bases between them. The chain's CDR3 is CASSPGVGETQYF. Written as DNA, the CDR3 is TGTGCCAGCAGTCCAGGGGTTGGGGAGACCCAGTACTTC.

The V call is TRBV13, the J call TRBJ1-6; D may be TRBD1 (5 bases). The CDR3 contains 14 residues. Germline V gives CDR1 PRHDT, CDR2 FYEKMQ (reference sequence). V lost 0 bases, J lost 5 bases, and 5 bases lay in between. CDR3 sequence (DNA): TGTGCCAGCAGCTTAGGGACAGATAATTCACCCCTCCACTTT. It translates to CASSLGTDNSPLHF. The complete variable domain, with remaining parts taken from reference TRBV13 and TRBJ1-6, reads AAGVIQSPRHLIKEKRETATLKCYPIPRHDTVYWYQQGPGQDPQFLISFYEKMQSDKGSIPDRFSAQQFSDYHSELNMSSLELGDSALYFCASSLGTDNSPLHFGNGTRLTVT.

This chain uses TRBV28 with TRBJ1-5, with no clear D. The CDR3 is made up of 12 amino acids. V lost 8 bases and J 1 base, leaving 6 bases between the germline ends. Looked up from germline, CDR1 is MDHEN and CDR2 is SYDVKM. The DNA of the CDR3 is TGTGCCAGCCTCGAGAGCAATCAGCCCCAGCATTTT. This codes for CASLESNQPQHF. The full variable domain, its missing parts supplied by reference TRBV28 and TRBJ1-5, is DVKVTQSSRYLVKRTGEKVFLECVQDMDHENMFWYRQDPGLGLRLIYFSYDVKMKEKGDIPEGYSVSREKKERFSLILESASTNQTSMYLCASLESNQPQHFGDGTRLSIL.

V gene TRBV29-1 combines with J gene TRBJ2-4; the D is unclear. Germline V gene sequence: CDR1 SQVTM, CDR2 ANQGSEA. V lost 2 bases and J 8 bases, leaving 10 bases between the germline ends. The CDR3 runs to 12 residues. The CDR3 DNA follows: TGCAGCGTTGAAATGGGTACGGACATTCAGTACTTC. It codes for CSVEMGTDIQYF.

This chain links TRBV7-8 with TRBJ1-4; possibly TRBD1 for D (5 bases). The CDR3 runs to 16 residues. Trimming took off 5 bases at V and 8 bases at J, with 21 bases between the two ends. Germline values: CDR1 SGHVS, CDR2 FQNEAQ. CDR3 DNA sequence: TGTGCCAGCAGCCCCCGACCCCTCGGGGGGAAGGAAAAACTGTTTTTT. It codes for CASSPRPLGGKEKLFF.

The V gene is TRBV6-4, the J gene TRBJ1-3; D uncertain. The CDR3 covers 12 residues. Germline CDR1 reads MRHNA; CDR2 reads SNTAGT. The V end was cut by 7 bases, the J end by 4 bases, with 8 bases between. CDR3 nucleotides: TGTGCCAGCACCACGGCAGGAAACACCATATATTTT. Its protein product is CASTTAGNTIYF.

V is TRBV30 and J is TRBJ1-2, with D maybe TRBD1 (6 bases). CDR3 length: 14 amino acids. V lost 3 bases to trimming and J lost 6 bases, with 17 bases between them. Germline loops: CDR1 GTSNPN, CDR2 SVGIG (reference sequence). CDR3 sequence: CAWSRDNQFHGYTF. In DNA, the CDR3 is TGTGCCTGGAGCCGGGACAACCAATTTCATGGCTACACCTTC.

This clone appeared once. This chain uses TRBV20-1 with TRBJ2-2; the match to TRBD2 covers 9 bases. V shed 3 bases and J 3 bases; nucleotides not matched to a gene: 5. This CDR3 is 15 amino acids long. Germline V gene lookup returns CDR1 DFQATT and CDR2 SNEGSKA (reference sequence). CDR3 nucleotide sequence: TGCAGTGCTAGTGAGCGGGAGGTTTACACCGGGGAGCTGTTTTTT. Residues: CSASEREVYTGELFF.

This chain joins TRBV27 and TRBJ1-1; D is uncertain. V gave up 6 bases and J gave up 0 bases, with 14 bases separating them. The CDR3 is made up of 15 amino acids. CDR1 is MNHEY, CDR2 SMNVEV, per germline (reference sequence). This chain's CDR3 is CASRLIPEMNTEAFF. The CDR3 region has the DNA TGTGCCAGCAGGTTGATCCCCGAGATGAACACTGAAGCTTTCTTT.